The next 20 T cell receptor beta chains were all read from a single sample in a study of radiation and T cells in renal cell carcinoma. Only in-frame clones appear in the TCRdb table, and some are missing; sequencing was by immunoSEQ multiplex PCR. Seen here are 70,000 to 95,000 clones, 82% observed once, and the top ten hold around 6.3%. Time point specified: baseline pretreatment blood. Noted treatment: 15 Gy SBRT to primary tumor, nephrectomy 4 weeks later. The sample here was blood, taken from a patient whose treatment included radiotherapy and nephrectomy. These TCRs come from a man aged 55 to 69 with renal cell carcinoma.

Details on this clone: The same CDR3 can be traced to other DNA sequences in this sample. The chain employs TRBV7-9 and TRBJ2-7; D call uncertain. V shed 1 base and J shed 1 base, with 5 bases lying between them. The germline gives CDR1 SEHNR, CDR2 FQNEAQ (reference sequence). The CDR3 totals 13 residues. This CDR3 reads CASSLGESYEQYF. DNA for the CDR3: TGTGCCAGCAGCTTAGGTGAATCCTACGAGCAGTACTTC.

Turning to this clone: The identical CDR3 is also encoded by other nucleotide sequences in the sample. The chain has TRBV7-9 and TRBJ1-1; no clear D. Deletions cut 0 bases from V and 8 bases from J, with 7 bases between. This CDR3 has 12 amino acids. Germline-derived CDR1 and CDR2 are SEHNR and FQNEAQ (reference sequence). The CDR3 loop reads CASSLAGPEAFF. CDR3 nucleotides: TGTGCCAGCAGCTTAGCAGGGCCCGAAGCTTTCTTT.

This clone was observed a single time. The J gene is TRBJ2-5, the V gene TRBV5-1; 10 bases agree with TRBD2. The J call may be in error: the DNA end matches TRBJ2-7 better. CDR3 size: 15 residues. CDR1 and CDR2 (germline): SGHRS, YFSETQ. In nucleotides, the CDR3 is TGCGCCAGCAGCTTGGCCGTAGCGGGAGGCGCCGAGCAGTACTTC. It specifies CASSLAVAGGAEQYF.

The chain is built from TRBV5-1 and TRBJ1-1, with D maybe TRBD1 (6 bases). Between the trimmed V and J ends, which lost 1 base and 7 bases, there was a span of 14 bases. CDR1 and CDR2 from the germline V gene are SGHRS and YFSETQ. This CDR3 is built from 14 residues. CDR3 sequence: CASSLSGGIGEAFF. The DNA of the CDR3 is TGCGCCAGCAGCTTGTCGGGGGGCATCGGTGAAGCTTTCTTT.

The chain recombines TRBV29-1 with TRBJ2-3; 11 bases line up with TRBD1. Germline loops: CDR1 SQVTM, CDR2 ANQGSEA. This CDR3 spans 15 amino acids. V trimming: 8 bases; J trimming: 4 bases; junction bases outside the gene matches: 11. In DNA form, the CDR3 reads TGCAGCCAAGAGCGTAGGACAGGGGGCGCAGATACGCAGTATTTT. Translated, it gives CSQERRTGGADTQYF.

This clone was seen just once. The rearrangement uses TRBV29-1 and TRBJ1-1; 8 nucleotides agree with TRBD1. Trimming removed 8 bases from V and 5 bases from J; junction bases left unmatched: 4. The CDR3 is made up of 11 amino acids. From germline, CDR1 is SQVTM and CDR2 ANQGSEA. This CDR3 reads CSFNRGTEAFF. The DNA for the CDR3 is TGCAGCTTCAACAGGGGGACTGAAGCTTTCTTT. Full variable domain (outside the CDR3, taken from reference TRBV29-1 and TRBJ1-1): SAVISQKPSRDICQRGTSLTIQCQVDSQVTMMFWYRQQPGQSLTLIATANQGSEATYESGFVIDKFPISRPNLTFSTLTVSNMSPEDSSIYLCSFNRGTEAFFGQGTRLTVV.

The V gene is TRBV9, the J gene TRBJ2-7; D is unclear. CDR1 and CDR2 (germline): SGDLS, YYNGEE. Trimming cost V 0 bases and J 5 bases, with 15 bases left between them. CDR3 length equals 15 residues. The CDR3 bases are TGTGCCAGCAGCGTAGGCGGCCGGTCGGTTCACGAGCAGTACTTC. It specifies CASSVGGRSVHEQYF.

The rearrangement uses TRBV7-8 and TRBJ2-7, with 7 bases that match TRBD1. Losses at the gene ends were 5 bases for V and 1 base for J; bases not matched to a gene: 8. The CDR3 has 15 amino acids. The germline gives CDR1 SGHVS, CDR2 FQNEAQ. In nucleotides, the CDR3 is TGTGCCAGCAGCAGAGGGACAGCTATTTCCTACGAGCAGTACTTC. It codes for CASSRGTAISYEQYF.

The rearrangement uses TRBV27 and TRBJ2-1, with D perhaps matching TRBD1 or TRBD2 (5 bases each). V dropped 5 bases and J dropped 0 bases, with 20 bases sitting between them. Per germline, CDR1 MNHEY and CDR2 SMNVEV (reference sequence). The CDR3 contains 18 residues. The chain's CDR3 is CASSPMGDGTYSYNEQFF. Here the CDR3 DNA reads TGTGCCAGCAGTCCGATGGGGGACGGAACCTACTCCTACAATGAGCAGTTCTTC.

The chain uses TRBV23-1 and TRBJ2-4; D ambiguous. TRBV23-1 is reported as an ORF; its role is uncertain. V gave up 5 bases and J gave up 0 bases, with 35 bases separating them. The length of the CDR3 is 23 residues. The CDR3 region is CASSKKVLRRRRVDPLAKNIQYF. Written as DNA, the CDR3 is TGCGCCAGCAGTAAGAAAGTATTGAGACGCCGACGGGTGGACCCATTAGCCAAAAACATTCAGTACTTC.

This clone turned up a few times. The chain recombines TRBV28 with TRBJ1-1; D is possibly TRBD1 (6 bases). Germline CDR1 is MDHEN and CDR2 is SYDVKM. The CDR3 length is 14 residues. V was clipped by 6 bases and J by 1 base, with 12 bases between them. The CDR3 DNA is TGTGCCAGCAGACCTCCAGGGGCGAACACTGAAGCTTTCTTT. Residues: CASRPPGANTEAFF.

V gene TRBV21-1 combines with J gene TRBJ1-5; TRBD1 was called by the table and not checked on the DNA. TRBV21-1 is a pseudogene segment. The CDR3 is 17 residues long. The CDR3 DNA reads TGTGCCAGCAGCAAAGCGTACAGGGAACGGAGCAATCAGCCCCAGCATTTT. This encodes CASSKAYRERSNQPQHF.

The chain is built from TRBV28 and TRBJ1-4, with D possibly TRBD1 on 5 matching bases. Germline V gives CDR1 MDHEN, CDR2 SYDVKM. The CDR3 totals 14 residues. V was trimmed by 5 bases and J by 10 bases, leaving 17 bases between them. The CDR3 coding sequence is TGTGCCAGCAGTACACCCGGGACCACGGGAAAACTGTTTTTT. This encodes CASSTPGTTGKLFF.

This chain links TRBV7-6 with TRBJ2-7, with 9 bases identical to TRBD1. The CDR3 length is 14 residues. CDR1 SGHVS and CDR2 FNYEAQ come from the germline V gene. V trimming: 4 bases; J trimming: 1 base; junction bases outside the gene matches: 2. Here the CDR3 DNA reads TGTGCCAGCAGCTGGGACAGGGTATCCTACGAGCAGTACTTC. It codes for CASSWDRVSYEQYF.

The DNA of the CDR3 is TGCGCCAGCAGCTTGGAACGGGAGCCCCAAGAGACCCAGTACTTC. The encoded protein is CASSLEREPQETQYF. The V and J genes are TRBV5-1 and TRBJ2-5, with D tentatively TRBD2 (6 bases). This CDR3 is 15 amino acids long. Germline values: CDR1 SGHRS, CDR2 YFSETQ. Trimming left V 0 bases short and J 1 base short, with 10 bases between.

At least ten counts were recorded for this clone. The rearrangement uses TRBV14 and TRBJ1-3; TRBD1 matches 7 bases. Germline V gene data show CDR1 as SGHDN and CDR2 as FVKESK. The V and J ends lost 1 base and 3 bases, in that order; junction bases with no gene match: 3. The CDR3 consists of 15 residues. CDR3 amino acids: CASSQARGDGNTIYF. The CDR3 coding sequence is TGTGCCAGCAGCCAAGCCAGGGGGGATGGAAACACCATATATTTT.

The genes are TRBV14 and TRBJ2-7, with a tentative D call TRBD2 (6 bases). V was shortened by 4 bases and J by 4 bases, with 14 bases between the two germline ends. CDR1 is SGHDN, CDR2 FVKESK, per germline. This CDR3 is built from 14 residues. The DNA for the CDR3 is TGTGCCAGCAGCCCCTACCCCGGGAGTTACGAGCAGTACTTC. Encoded protein: CASSPYPGSYEQYF.

V gene TRBV28 combines with J gene TRBJ2-5; TRBD2 is a possible D gene (6 bases). From germline, CDR1 is MDHEN and CDR2 SYDVKM. This CDR3 has 13 residues. V dropped 8 bases and J dropped 3 bases, with 13 bases sitting between them. The CDR3 is CASRRGLEETQYF. The CDR3 DNA reads TGTGCCAGCCGGCGGGGCCTGGAAGAGACCCAGTACTTC.

The chain uses TRBV6-1 and TRBJ2-3; 9 positions agree with TRBD2. The germline V gene has CDR1 MNHNS and CDR2 SASEGT. Trimming cost V 4 bases and J 1 base; bases outside gene matches: 6. The CDR3 has 16 residues. In DNA form, the CDR3 reads TGTGCCAGCAGTGGAGGAGGCGGGAGGGGCACAGATACGCAGTATTTT. Amino acids: CASSGGGGRGTDTQYF.

This clone was counted between two and nine times. The chain combines TRBV7-2 with TRBJ1-2; D unclear. Trimming removed 1 base at V and 4 bases at J, with 10 bases between. This CDR3 spans 14 amino acids. The V gene's germline CDR1 is SGHTA and CDR2 FQGNSA. Written as DNA, the CDR3 is TGTGCCAGCAGCTTAGGACGCCAAACCTATGGCTACACCTTC. Protein product: CASSLGRQTYGYTF. The entire variable domain, with the rest obtained from reference TRBV7-2 and TRBJ1-2, is as follows: GAGVSQSPSNKVTEKGKDVELRCDPISGHTALYWYRQSLGQGLEFLIYFQGNSAPDKSGLPSDRFSAERTGGSVSTLTIQRTQQEDSAVYLCASSLGRQTYGYTFGSGTRLTVV.